One and the same sample provided the 21 T cell receptor beta chains below, sequenced in a study of T-cell memory formation after mild COVID-19. TCRdb recomputed calls from the 5' RACE reads with MiXCR, one row per CDR3 protein. Of 300,000 to 350,000 distinct CDR3 sequences in the sample, 10% to 15% are singletons; the top ten hold 20% to 25%. The sequencing input was PBMCs or a T cell subset sorted from them (not recorded which). These receptors all stem from a man aged 18 to 30 who had mild COVID-19 (a few samples of this study predate the infection). Cell type and time point are not known.

This clonotype was seen only a few times. The chain combines TRBV7-9 with TRBJ2-1; the match to TRBD1 covers 10 bases. The CDR3 runs 13 residues. V was clipped by 5 bases and J by 10 bases; unmatched bases: 5. Germline CDR1 is SEHNR and CDR2 is FQNEAQ (reference sequence). Here the CDR3 reads CASSPTGGREQFF. The CDR3 bases are TGTGCCAGCAGCCCGACAGGGGGCCGGGAGCAGTTCTTC.

The rearrangement joins TRBV4-3 to TRBJ2-3; 8 bases align to TRBD2. Losses at the gene ends were 4 bases for V and 5 bases for J; bases not matched to a gene: 8. The V gene's germline CDR1 is LGHNA and CDR2 YSLEER. This CDR3 has 15 amino acids. As DNA, the CDR3 is TGCGCCAGCAGCCGAGCCAGCGGGGGTATAGATACGCAGTATTTT. Its protein is CASSRASGGIDTQYF.

The DNA for the CDR3 is TGTGCCAGCAGTTTGGCAGGGCTCCCTGGAAACACCATATATTTT. This translates into CASSLAGLPGNTIYF. This chain joins TRBV28 and TRBJ1-3; tentatively, D is TRBD1 (5 bases). Germline lookup yields CDR1 MDHEN and CDR2 SYDVKM. The CDR3 has 15 residues. V was pared by 3 bases and J by 2 bases, with 11 bases between. The whole variable domain, filled in from reference TRBV28 and TRBJ1-3, reads DVKVTQSSRYLVKRTGEKVFLECVQDMDHENMFWYRQDPGLGLRLIYFSYDVKMKEKGDIPEGYSVSREKKERFSLILESASTNQTSMYLCASSLAGLPGNTIYFGEGSWLTVV.

Remarks on this clonotype: A read error may produce the germline difference seen at one junction end. This rearrangement joins TRBV7-7 to TRBJ2-1; D possibly uses TRBD1 or TRBD2 (6 bases each). The CDR3 covers 13 residues. Germline loops: CDR1 SSHAT, CDR2 FNYEAQ (reference sequence). The CDR3 nucleotides are TGTGCTAGCAGCTTAGCCGGGGGACATGGGAAATTCTTC. This translates into CASSLAGGHGKFF.

The chain employs TRBV6-5 and TRBJ2-3; 7 bases are shared with TRBD1. V shed 5 bases, J shed 6 bases, and the junction held 5 bases outside the gene matches. The CDR3 sequence is 13 residues long. CDR1 is MNHEY and CDR2 is SVGAGI in the germline V gene. CDR3 amino acids: CASSRGLGDTQYF. DNA for the CDR3: TGTGCCAGCAGTAGGGGGCTAGGGGATACGCAGTATTTT.

This clonotype was seen a few times. This rearrangement joins TRBV5-1 to TRBJ2-7; 9 positions agree with TRBD2. V lost 4 bases, J lost 5 bases, and 10 bases stayed unmatched. This CDR3 has 15 amino acids. Per germline, CDR1 SGHRS and CDR2 YFSETQ. The CDR3 sequence: CASSLLSGGPNEQYF. In DNA, the CDR3 is TGCGCCAGCAGCCTCCTCAGCGGGGGGCCTAACGAGCAGTACTTC.

This chain connects TRBV20-1 to TRBJ1-1; D remains unclear. CDR1 is DFQATT and CDR2 is SNEGSKA in the germline V gene (reference sequence). Trimming pared 4 bases from V and 7 bases from J, leaving 13 bases between. This CDR3 region has 12 residues. CDR3 DNA sequence: TGCAGTGCTAAGGCCTCCGCCGTTGAAGCTTTCTTT. Amino acids: CSAKASAVEAFF.

The sample holds a few counts of this clonotype. The chain couples TRBV12-3 or TRBV12-4 to TRBJ1-1; unclear D gene. Trimming cost V 3 bases and J 11 bases, with 7 bases left between them. CDR3 length equals 10 residues. The CDR3 DNA follows: TGTGCCAGCAGTTTCGGGAGGGCTTTCTTT. It encodes CASSFGRAFF.

J is TRBJ2-3 and V is TRBV7-9; the D is unclear. This CDR3 is 14 amino acids long. V was cut by 5 bases and J by 3 bases, with 12 bases left in between. Germline CDR1 is SEHNR and CDR2 is FQNEAQ (reference sequence). CDR3 DNA sequence: TGTGCCAGCAGCCCCCCCACTACAACAGATACGCAGTATTTT. Amino acids: CASSPPTTTDTQYF.

The rearrangement uses TRBV20-1 and TRBJ2-1, with D perhaps matching TRBD1 (5 bases). Trimming removed 0 bases at V and 15 bases at J, with 15 bases between. This CDR3 has 12 residues. The germline V gene has CDR1 DFQATT and CDR2 SNEGSKA (reference sequence). The CDR3 DNA is TGCAGTGCTAGAGACCCAGGGCGCCGAGGGTTCTTC. It specifies CSARDPGRRGFF.

This clonotype was detected ten times or more. This rearrangement joins TRBV5-1 to TRBJ1-1; no clear D gene. The CDR3 covers 17 residues. The V end was cut by 0 bases, the J end by 2 bases, with 17 bases between. Germline V gene lookup returns CDR1 SGHRS and CDR2 YFSETQ. The CDR3 reads CASSLGTSIWGNTEAFF. Written as DNA, the CDR3 is TGCGCCAGCAGCTTGGGCACCTCGATTTGGGGAAACACTGAAGCTTTCTTT.

This clonotype showed up many times. The genes are TRBV7-2 and TRBJ1-5; D unresolved. Per germline, CDR1 SGHTA and CDR2 FQGNSA. V was pared by 5 bases and J by 0 bases, with 5 bases between. The CDR3 consists of 13 residues. In nucleotides, the CDR3 is TGTGCCAGCAGCGTATATAGCAATCAGCCCCAGCATTTT. Encoded protein: CASSVYSNQPQHF.

J is TRBJ1-1 and V is TRBV7-8, with D maybe TRBD1 (6 bases). Germline CDR1 SGHVS, CDR2 FQNEAQ. This CDR3 comprises 14 residues. Deletions cut 4 bases from V and 4 bases from J, with 13 bases between. The CDR3 here is CASSWTQGSTEAFF. CDR3 in DNA: TGTGCCAGCAGCTGGACGCAGGGGAGCACTGAAGCTTTCTTT. Looking up the rest from reference TRBV7-8 and TRBJ1-1 gives the full variable domain: GAGVSQSPRYKVAKRGQDVALRCDPISGHVSLFWYQQALGQGPEFLTYFQNEAQLDKSGLPSDRFFAERPEGSVSTLKIQRTQQEDSAVYLCASSWTQGSTEAFFGQGTRLTVV.

This clonotype was detected a few times. The chain employs TRBV27 and TRBJ2-7; D possibly matches TRBD1 or TRBD2 (5 bases each). The CDR3 has 15 residues. The V end was cut by 7 bases, the J end by 4 bases, with 20 bases between. In germline, CDR1 is MNHEY, CDR2 SMNVEV (reference sequence). CDR3 bases: TGTGCCAGCAAGGGGTCCGGGACCCCCAGGTACGAGCAGTACTTC. It is translated as CASKGSGTPRYEQYF.

V is TRBV29-1 and J is TRBJ2-2; 7 nucleotides align to TRBD2. V lost 7 bases to trimming and J lost 5 bases; unmatched junction nucleotides: 1. Germline V gives CDR1 SQVTM, CDR2 ANQGSEA. This CDR3 has 11 amino acids. The CDR3: CSASGTGELFF. CDR3 DNA: TGCAGCGCTAGCGGAACCGGGGAGCTGTTTTTT.

This clonotype was counted between two and nine times. The rearrangement uses TRBV5-1 and TRBJ1-1; TRBD1 might be the D (5 bases). Trimming removed 0 bases at V and 0 bases at J, with 9 bases between. Looked up from germline, CDR1 is SGHRS and CDR2 is YFSETQ. The CDR3 runs 15 residues. CDR3 region: CASSLDGTLNTEAFF. CDR3 nucleotide sequence: TGCGCCAGCAGCTTGGACGGGACGTTGAACACTGAAGCTTTCTTT.

The V call is TRBV6-2 or TRBV6-3, the J call TRBJ2-5; 7 positions agree with TRBD2. The CDR3 extends over 14 amino acids. V lost 8 bases to trimming and J lost 4 bases; unmatched junction nucleotides: 10. Germline V gene data show CDR1 as MNHEY and CDR2 as SVGEGT. As DNA, the CDR3 is TGTGCCAGCGGATCAAGCGGGACGGCAGAGACCCAGTACTTC. As protein: CASGSSGTAETQYF.

This clonotype was observed a few times. V gene TRBV4-1 combines with J gene TRBJ1-6, with 10 bases aligning to TRBD1. The CDR3 sequence is 17 residues long. Losses at the gene ends were 0 bases for V and 9 bases for J; bases not matched to a gene: 8. CDR1 is MGHRA and CDR2 is YSYEKL in the germline V gene. CDR3: CASSQDRGTGVSSPLHF. As DNA, the CDR3 is TGCGCCAGCAGCCAAGATCGAGGGACAGGGGTGAGTTCACCCCTCCACTTT.

This clonotype was found a few times. The chain joins TRBV7-9 to TRBJ1-3; D unresolved. The CDR3 is 16 amino acids. Germline assignment: CDR1 SEHNR and CDR2 FQNEAQ (reference sequence). With 2 bases removed from V and 2 bases from J, the gap between germline ends came to 13 bases. CDR3 DNA sequence: TGTGCCAGCAGCTTATCACGGGCCGACACTGGAAACACCATATATTTT. Translated, it gives CASSLSRADTGNTIYF.

The chain links TRBV4-1 to TRBJ1-1, with D perhaps matching TRBD1 (5 bases). Germline V lookup: CDR1 MGHRA, CDR2 YSYEKL. The V end lost 7 bases, the J end lost 6 bases, and 12 bases lay between the germline ends. The CDR3 consists of 12 residues. CDR3 DNA sequence: TGCGCCAGCACCGTGGGGCCGCCTGAAGCTTTCTTT. This codes for CASTVGPPEAFF.

This sequence joins TRBV7-2 and TRBJ2-1, with a possible D match to TRBD1 (6 bases). This CDR3 has 16 amino acids. V was trimmed by 7 bases and J by 4 bases, leaving 20 bases between them. Germline assignment: CDR1 SGHTA and CDR2 FQGNSA. CDR3 in amino acids: CASIPAPRGYYNEQFF. For the CDR3, the DNA is TGTGCCAGCATCCCCGCTCCCAGGGGATATTACAATGAGCAGTTCTTC.